The clone carrying this TCR beta chain was recorded a few times. The CDR3 has 17 amino acids. The ends lost 5 bases at V and 5 bases at J; junction bases unmatched: 15. The germline CDR1 and CDR2 sequences are MNHEY and SMNVEV (reference sequence). TCR beta CDR3 regions were amplified from RNA. The TCR CDR3 was amplified in a first-round RT-PCR using the HTBI primer set. Each CDR3 protein is one row after TCRdb ran MiXCR on the multiplex PCR reads. The data contain about 700,000 distinct CDR3 sequences, approximately 14% of them singletons. The sample belongs to a study of T cells in Graves' hyperthyroidism and ophthalmopathy.

V gene TRBV27 combines with J gene TRBJ2-5, with TRBD1 matching 9 bases. This sequence originates from a woman between 18 and 29 years old with Graves' hyperthyroidism. The specimen was blood. This chain's CDR3 is CASSEGETGGRGETQYF. CDR3 sequence (DNA): TGTGCCAGCAGTGAGGGGGAAACAGGGGGCAGGGGTGAGACCCAGTACTTC.